This T cell receptor beta chain was sequenced during a study of blood T cell repertoires in COVID-19. For the study at large: Researchers got acute and convalescent COVID-19 samples from the United States, Italy and Spain. T cells, B-cell-depleted T cells, or PBMCs provided the cDNA or gDNA that served as material.

Per the germline V gene, CDR1 is LNHDA and CDR2 is SQIVND (reference sequence). The CDR3 extends over 13 amino acids. J gave up 9 bases and V 9 bases, and 10 bases lay outside the gene matches. Per the study methods: Estimated nucleated cell counts came from reference gene primer amplification. Repertoires were generated with immunoSEQ multiplex PCR, while TCRdb's copy carries only in-frame clones and drops some. The D gene and trimming were derived from the DNA, and the V and J assignments and clone size from that table. The sample has about 250,000 clones, around 90% seen once. The genes are TRBV19 and TRBJ1-1; 10 bases agree with TRBD1. The receptor was isolated from a man at least 80 years old with acute or convalescent COVID-19. The sample was peripheral blood. The CDR3 is CASASTGGGKAFF. CDR3 DNA sequence: TGTGCCAGCGCCTCGACAGGGGGCGGAAAAGCTTTCTTT.